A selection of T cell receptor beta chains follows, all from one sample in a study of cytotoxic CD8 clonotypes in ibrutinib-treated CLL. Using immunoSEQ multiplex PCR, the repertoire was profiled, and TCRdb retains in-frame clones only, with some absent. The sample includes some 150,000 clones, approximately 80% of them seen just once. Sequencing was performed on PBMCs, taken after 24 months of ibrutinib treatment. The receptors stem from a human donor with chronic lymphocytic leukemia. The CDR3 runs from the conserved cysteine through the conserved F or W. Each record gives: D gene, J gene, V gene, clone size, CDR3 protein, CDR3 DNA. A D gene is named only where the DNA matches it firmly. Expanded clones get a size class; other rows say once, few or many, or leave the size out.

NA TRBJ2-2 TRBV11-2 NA CASSLDSGELFF TGTGCCAGCAGCTTAGACAGCGGGGAGCTGTTTTTT
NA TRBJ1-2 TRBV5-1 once CASSEGVEGGYTF TGCGCCAGCAGCGAGGGAGTGGAGGGTGGCTACACCTTC
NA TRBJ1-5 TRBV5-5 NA CASSTQQGRAQHF TGTGCCAGCAGCACCCAACAGGGACGAGCCCAGCATTTT
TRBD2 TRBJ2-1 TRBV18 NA CASSPPGSGRGNEQFF TGTGCCAGCTCACCACCGGGGAGCGGGAGGGGGAATGAGCAGTTCTTC
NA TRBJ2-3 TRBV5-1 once CASTLDGDTQYF TGCGCCAGCACCCTGGATGGGGATACGCAGTATTTT
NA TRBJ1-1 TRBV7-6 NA CASSLGQITEAFF TGTGCCAGCAGCTTAGGGCAGATCACTGAAGCTTTCTTT
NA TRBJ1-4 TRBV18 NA CASSPGNNEKLFF TGTGCCAGCTCACCGGGAAATAATGAAAAACTGTTTTTT
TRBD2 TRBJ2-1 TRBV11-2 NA CASSPPGGPYNEQFF TGTGCCAGCAGCCCCCCGGGGGGACCCTACAATGAGCAGTTCTTC
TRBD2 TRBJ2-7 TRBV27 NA CASRGLAGVDEQYF TGTGCCAGCAGGGGACTAGCGGGAGTAGACGAGCAGTACTTC
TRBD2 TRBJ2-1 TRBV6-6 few CASSYGGLAYNEQFF TGTGCCAGCAGTTACGGGGGACTAGCCTACAATGAGCAGTTCTTC
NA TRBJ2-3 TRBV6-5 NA CATTGSTDTQYF TGTGCCACCACAGGGAGCACAGATACGCAGTATTTT
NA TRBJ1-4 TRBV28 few CASSPRGRPHHPF TGTGCCAGCAGTCCCCGGGGGCGGCCCCACCACCCCTTT
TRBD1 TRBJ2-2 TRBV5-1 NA CASSGTGTGNTGELFF TGCGCCAGCAGCGGAACCGGGACAGGGAACACCGGGGAGCTGTTTTTT
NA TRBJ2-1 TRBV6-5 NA CASSYGVGLQYEQFF TGTGCCAGCAGTTACGGGGTGGGGCTCCAGTATGAGCAGTTCTTC
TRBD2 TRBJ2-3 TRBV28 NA CASSLGGLAGWADTQYF TGTGCCAGCAGTTTAGGGGGCCTAGCGGGGTGGGCAGATACGCAGTATTTT
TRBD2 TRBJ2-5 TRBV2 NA CASSEFVSGRSNF TGTGCCAGCAGTGAATTCGTTAGCGGGAGGTCAAACTTC
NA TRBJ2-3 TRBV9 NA CASSVDYGTDTQYF TGTGCCAGCAGCGTAGATTATGGAACAGATACGCAGTATTTT
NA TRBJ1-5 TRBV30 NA CAWSVRGNQPQHF TGTGCCTGGAGTGTACGGGGCAATCAGCCCCAGCATTTT
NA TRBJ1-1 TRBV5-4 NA CASSIGWTEAFF TGTGCCAGCAGCATCGGTTGGACTGAAGCTTTCTTT
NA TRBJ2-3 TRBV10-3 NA CAISGTPNTDTQYF TGTGCCATCAGCGGGACACCAAACACAGATACGCAGTATTTT
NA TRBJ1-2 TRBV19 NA CASRRTGEVGSYGYTF TGTGCCAGTAGACGGACGGGCGAAGTGGGTAGCTATGGCTACACCTTC
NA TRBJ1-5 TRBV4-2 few CASSQELGTNQPQHF TGTGCCAGCAGCCAAGAATTGGGCACCAATCAGCCCCAGCATTTT
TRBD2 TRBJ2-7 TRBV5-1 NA CASSLTTTSGYEQYF TGCGCCAGCAGCTTGACCACGACTAGCGGGTACGAGCAGTACTTC
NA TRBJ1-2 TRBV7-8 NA CASSPRHSGGYTF TGTGCCAGCAGCCCCCGGCACTCGGGCGGCTACACCTTC
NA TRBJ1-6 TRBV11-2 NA CASSLGPQGSYNSPLHF TGTGCCAGCAGCTTAGGACCCCAGGGATCCTATAATTCACCCCTCCACTTT
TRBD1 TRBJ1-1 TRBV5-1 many CASSLAPGGTEAFF TGCGCCAGCAGCTTGGCCCCAGGGGGCACTGAAGCTTTCTTT
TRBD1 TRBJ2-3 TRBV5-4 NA CASSWGTDTDTQYF TGTGCCAGCAGCTGGGGGACAGATACAGATACGCAGTATTTT
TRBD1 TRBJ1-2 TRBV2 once CASSEGRGAFGYTF TGTGCCAGCAGTGAGGGCAGGGGGGCATTCGGCTACACCTTC